This TCR beta chain emerged from a study of cytomegalovirus exposure and HLA in healthy donors. TCRdb's table, derived via immunoSEQ multiplex PCR, lists solely in-frame clones and lacks some. The table has 150,000 to 200,000 clones, roughly nine tenths seen once. The trim removed 3 bases at V and 4 bases at J, leaving 6 bases unmatched. The CDR3 runs to 15 residues. Germline CDR1 is LNHNV and CDR2 is YYDKDF (reference sequence). The sequenced material came from PBMCs. The chain combines TRBV15 with TRBJ2-5; 9 nucleotides line up with TRBD2. The origin of this receptor is a man in his late teens or twenties in good health and CMV-seropositive. The CDR3 reads CATSRLGLASETQYF. The CDR3 DNA reads as TGTGCCACCAGCAGGCTGGGACTAGCCTCAGAGACCCAGTACTTC.